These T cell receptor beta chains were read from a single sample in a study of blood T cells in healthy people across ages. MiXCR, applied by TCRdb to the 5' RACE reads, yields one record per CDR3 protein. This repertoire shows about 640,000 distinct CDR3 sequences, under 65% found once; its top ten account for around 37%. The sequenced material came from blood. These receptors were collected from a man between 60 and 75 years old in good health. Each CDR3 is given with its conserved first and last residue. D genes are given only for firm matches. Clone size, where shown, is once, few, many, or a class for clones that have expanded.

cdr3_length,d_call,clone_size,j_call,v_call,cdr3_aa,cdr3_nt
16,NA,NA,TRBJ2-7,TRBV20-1,CSARDPTGAISYEQYF,TGCAGTGCTAGAGATCCCACGGGGGCCATCTCCTACGAGCAGTACTTC
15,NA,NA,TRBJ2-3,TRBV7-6,CASSLGGGGSDTRYF,TGTGCCAGCAGCTTAGGAGGCGGGGGCTCAGATACGCGGTATTTT
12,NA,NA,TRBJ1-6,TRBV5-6,CASSPGANSLHF,TGTGCCAGCAGCCCCGGAGCGAATTCCCTCCACTTT
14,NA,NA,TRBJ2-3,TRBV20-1,CSASWGGGTDTQYF,TGCAGTGCTAGCTGGGGGGGCGGCACAGATACGCAGTATTTT
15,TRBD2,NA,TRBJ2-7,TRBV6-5,CASKRSYLAGDEQYF,TGTGCCAGCAAAAGAAGTTACCTGGCGGGGGATGAGCAGTACTTC
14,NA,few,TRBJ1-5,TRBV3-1,CASSQGSQVGPQHF,TGTGCCAGCAGCCAGGGCTCCCAGGTTGGGCCCCAGCATTTT
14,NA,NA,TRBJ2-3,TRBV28,CASRRGLGTDTQYF,TGTGCCAGCCGCCGGGGTCTGGGCACAGATACGCAGTATTTT
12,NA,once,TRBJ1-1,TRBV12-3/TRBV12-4,CASSPNSAHTFF,TGTGCCAGCAGTCCCAACAGCGCGCACACTTTCTTT
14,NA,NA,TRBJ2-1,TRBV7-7,CASSPQGFHNEQFF,TGTGCCAGCAGCCCGCAGGGTTTCCACAATGAGCAGTTCTTC
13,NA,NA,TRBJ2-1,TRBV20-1,CSALPGVYNEQFF,TGCAGTGCCCTCCCCGGGGTCTACAATGAGCAGTTCTTC
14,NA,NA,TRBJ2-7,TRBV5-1,CASSSGWSSYEQYF,TGCGCCAGCAGCTCAGGGTGGAGCTCCTACGAGCAGTACTTC
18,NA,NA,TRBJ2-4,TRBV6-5,CASSYTGLGGQAKNIQYF,TGTGCCAGCAGTTACACCGGGTTAGGGGGGCAAGCCAAAAACATTCAGTACTTC
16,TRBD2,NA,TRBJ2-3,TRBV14,CAGSLQLAGGRDTQYF,TGTGCCGGCAGCCTTCAACTAGCGGGGGGCAGAGATACGCAGTATTTT
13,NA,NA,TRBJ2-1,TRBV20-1,CSGLRGPYNEQFF,TGCAGCGGCTTGCGCGGACCCTACAATGAGCAGTTCTTC
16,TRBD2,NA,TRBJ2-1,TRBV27,CASSPVAGAYSNEQFF,TGTGCCAGCAGTCCCGTAGCGGGGGCCTATTCCAATGAGCAGTTCTTC
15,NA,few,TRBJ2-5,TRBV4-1,CASSRAGTHQETQYF,TGCGCCAGCAGCCGTGCCGGGACTCACCAAGAGACCCAGTACTTC
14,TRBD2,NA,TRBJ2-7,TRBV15,CATSSRLASYEQYF,TGTGCCACCAGCTCCAGACTAGCGTCCTACGAGCAGTACTTC
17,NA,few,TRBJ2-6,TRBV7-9,CASSLGSGAPGANVLTF,TGTGCCAGCAGCTTAGGTTCAGGGGCCCCAGGGGCCAACGTCCTGACTTTC
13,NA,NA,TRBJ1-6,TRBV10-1,CASSTSWGSPLHF,TGCGCCAGCAGCACCTCGTGGGGTTCACCCCTCCACTTT
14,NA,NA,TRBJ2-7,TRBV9,CASRRDTMDREQYF,TGTGCCAGCAGAAGGGACACCATGGATCGCGAGCAGTACTTC
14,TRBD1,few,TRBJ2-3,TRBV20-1,CSAETGTGIDPQYF,TGCAGTGCTGAAACCGGGACAGGGATAGATCCGCAGTATTTT
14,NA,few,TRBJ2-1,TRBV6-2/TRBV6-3,CASSYDPPRKEQFF,TGTGCCAGCAGTTACGACCCCCCCCGTAAGGAGCAGTTCTTC
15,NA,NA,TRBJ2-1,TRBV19,CASSPEAGVRGEQFF,TGTGCCAGTAGCCCGGAGGCCGGGGTTAGGGGTGAGCAGTTCTTC
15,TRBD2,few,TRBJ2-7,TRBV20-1,CSARGIAGESYEQYF,TGCAGTGCTAGAGGAATAGCGGGAGAGTCCTACGAGCAGTACTTC
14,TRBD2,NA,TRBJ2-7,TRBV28,CAIREGARYNEQYF,TGTGCCATCAGGGAGGGCGCACGTTACAATGAGCAGTACTTC
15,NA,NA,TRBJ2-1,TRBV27,CASTGLTSSYNEQFF,TGTGCCAGCACCGGACTTACGAGCTCCTACAATGAGCAGTTCTTC
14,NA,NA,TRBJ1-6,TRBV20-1,CSARGTLYNSPLHF,TGCAGTGCTAGAGGGACACTCTATAATTCACCCCTCCACTTT
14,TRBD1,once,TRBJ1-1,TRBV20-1,CSAYPRGQNTEAFF,TGCAGTGCCTATCCCAGGGGGCAGAACACTGAAGCTTTCTTT
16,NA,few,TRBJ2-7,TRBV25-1,CASSEAVYPSYGEQYF,TGTGCCAGCAGTGAAGCGGTCTACCCCTCCTACGGGGAGCAGTACTTC
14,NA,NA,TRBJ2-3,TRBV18,CASSPERHTDTQYF,TGTGCCAGCTCACCGGAAAGGCACACGGATACGCAGTATTTT
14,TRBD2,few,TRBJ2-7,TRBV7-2,CASSSSGGYEEQYF,TGTGCCAGCAGCTCCAGCGGGGGTTACGAGGAGCAGTACTTC
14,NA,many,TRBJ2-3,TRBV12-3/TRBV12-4,CASSFGGTADTQYF,TGTGCCAGCAGTTTTGGGGGGACAGCAGATACGCAGTATTTT
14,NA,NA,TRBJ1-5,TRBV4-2,CASSQDRGFQPQHF,TGTGCCAGCAGCCAAGATAGGGGTTTTCAGCCCCAGCATTTT
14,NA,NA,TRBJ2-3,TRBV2,CASSEGRGSDTQYF,TGTGCCAGCAGTGAAGGACGGGGTTCAGATACGCAGTATTTT
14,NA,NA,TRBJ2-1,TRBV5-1,CASSLDGQTNEQFF,TGCGCCAGCAGCTTGGATGGACAGACCAATGAGCAGTTCTTC
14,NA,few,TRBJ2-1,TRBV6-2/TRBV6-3,CASLDTLSYNEQFF,TGTGCCAGCCTGGACACATTATCCTACAATGAGCAGTTCTTC
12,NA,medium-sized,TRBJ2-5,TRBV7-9,CASSPGKKTQYF,TGTGCCAGCAGCCCCGGGAAGAAGACCCAGTACTTC
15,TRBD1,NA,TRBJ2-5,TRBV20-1,CSARDGGQVQETQYF,TGCAGTGCTAGAGATGGAGGACAGGTCCAAGAGACCCAGTACTTC
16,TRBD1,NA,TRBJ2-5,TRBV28,CASSWGTGAGQETQYF,TGTGCCAGCAGTTGGGGGACAGGGGCAGGGCAAGAGACCCAGTACTTC
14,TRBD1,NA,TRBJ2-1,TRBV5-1,CASSLGTGTWEQFF,TGCGCCAGCAGCTTGGGGACAGGGACTTGGGAGCAGTTCTTC
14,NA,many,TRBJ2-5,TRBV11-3,CASSPYGSPETQYF,TGTGCCAGCAGCCCATATGGGTCCCCGGAGACCCAGTACTTC
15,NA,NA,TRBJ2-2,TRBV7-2,CASSLGRPHTGELFF,TGTGCCAGCAGCTTAGGGAGACCGCACACCGGGGAGCTGTTTTTT
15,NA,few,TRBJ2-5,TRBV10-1,CASSERPGGVGTQYF,TGCGCCAGCAGTGAAAGGCCAGGCGGAGTGGGGACCCAGTACTTC
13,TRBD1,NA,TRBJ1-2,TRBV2,CASSLDRGGGYTF,TGTGCCAGCAGTTTGGACAGGGGTGGTGGCTACACCTTC
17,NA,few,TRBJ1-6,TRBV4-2,CASSLGGLENYNSPLHF,TGTGCCAGCAGCCTCGGGGGGCTAGAGAACTATAATTCACCCCTCCACTTT
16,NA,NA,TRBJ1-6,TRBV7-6,CASSSAGTGWDSPLHF,TGTGCCAGCAGCTCCGCGGGGACGGGCTGGGATTCACCCCTCCACTTT
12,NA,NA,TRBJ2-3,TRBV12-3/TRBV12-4,CASSSLAAHRYF,TGTGCCAGCAGTTCCCTGGCGGCCCACCGGTATTTT
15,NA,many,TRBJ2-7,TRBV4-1,CASSQVPGQAYEQYF,TGCGCCAGCAGCCAAGTCCCGGGCCAGGCCTACGAGCAGTACTTC
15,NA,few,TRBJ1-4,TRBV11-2,CASRLYGLTNEKLFF,TGTGCCAGTCGACTTTACGGGTTGACTAATGAAAAACTGTTTTTT
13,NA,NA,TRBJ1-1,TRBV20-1,CSASAGLGTEAFF,TGCAGTGCTAGCGCAGGGTTGGGGACTGAAGCTTTCTTT
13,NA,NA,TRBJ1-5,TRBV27,CASSFGRQGPQHF,TGTGCCAGCAGTTTCGGACGCCAGGGGCCCCAGCATTTT
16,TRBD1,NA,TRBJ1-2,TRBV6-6,CASGTAGGAGGSGYTF,TGTGCCAGCGGGACTGCAGGGGGCGCGGGAGGAAGTGGCTACACCTTC
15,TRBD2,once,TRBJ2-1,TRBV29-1,CSVRTSLSSYNEQFF,TGCAGCGTGCGGACTAGCCTTAGCTCCTACAATGAGCAGTTCTTC
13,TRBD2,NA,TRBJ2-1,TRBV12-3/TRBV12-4,CASSRGVDWEQFF,TGTGCCAGCAGCCGGGGGGTGGACTGGGAGCAGTTCTTC
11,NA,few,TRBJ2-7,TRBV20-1,CSARRGDEQYF,TGCAGTGCTAGACGCGGGGACGAGCAGTACTTC
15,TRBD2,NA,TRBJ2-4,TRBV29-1,CSVERASGGNSIQYF,TGCAGCGTTGAACGGGCTAGCGGGGGGAATAGCATTCAGTACTTC
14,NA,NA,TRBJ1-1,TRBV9,CASSATRGGAEAFF,TGTGCCAGCAGCGCAACAAGGGGGGGCGCTGAAGCTTTCTTT
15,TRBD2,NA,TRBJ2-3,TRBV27,CASSRGLASTDTQYF,TGTGCCAGCAGCCGTGGACTAGCTAGCACAGATACGCAGTATTTT
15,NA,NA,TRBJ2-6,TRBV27,CASSSDGFGANVLTF,TGTGCCAGCAGTTCGGACGGCTTTGGGGCCAACGTCCTGACTTTC
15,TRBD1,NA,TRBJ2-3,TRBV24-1,CATSDFGTATDTQYF,TGTGCCACCAGTGATTTTGGGACAGCCACAGATACGCAGTATTTT